Included here is one TCR beta chain sequence, with context. Its antigen is still unknown. MiXCR, run by TCRdb on the multiplex PCR reads, gives a single entry per CDR3 protein. The sample yields about 110,000 distinct CDR3 sequences, about 31% seen once. Samples came from axillary lymph nodes draining the breast cancer. Germline CDR1 SGHDT, CDR2 YYEEEE. The V and J ends lost 4 bases and 0 bases respectively, with 13 bases between them. The CDR3 covers 15 residues. This sample is drawn from a study of breast tumors, draining lymph nodes, adjacent tissues. General observations from the study: Findings are consistent with lymph node origin and intratumoral expansion of most tumor T cells. Tumors had less TCR diversity than lymph nodes, more than nontumor tissue. Compared with basal-like, luminal-like tumors shared significantly more repertoire with nontumor tissue.

Sequencing was performed on axillary lymph node tissue. This receptor was obtained from a female donor with breast cancer. Some clones in this sample may be carry-over from other donors' samples. The chain combines TRBV5-6 with TRBJ1-1; D is unresolved. The CDR3 here is CASSPPTEMNTEAFF. CDR3 DNA: TGTGCCAGCAGCCCCCCGACGGAGATGAACACTGAAGCTTTCTTT.